In its sample, the clone carrying this T cell receptor beta chain was seen many times. Its antigen is still unknown. The time point is: newly diagnosed GD, antithyroid drugs for less than 3 months. The TCR library was made from RNA that had been extracted from PBMCs in TRIzol. These data come from a study of regulatory T cells in long-lasting Graves disease. V gave up 3 bases and J gave up 8 bases, with 10 bases separating them. Germline V gene sequence: CDR1 MDHEN, CDR2 SYDVKM. This CDR3 is 12 amino acids long. Libraries of TCR beta came from iRepertoire HTBI primers plus Arm-PCR of CDR3 regions. Methods used by the authors: Identified segments across samples numbered roughly 60 TRBV and 14 to 15 TRBJ. Using its own MiXCR run on the multiplex PCR reads, TCRdb lists one record per CDR3 protein. These V and J calls are TCRdb output, not the study's own analysis. The sample lists over 500,000 distinct CDR3 sequences, about 16% occurring once.

Study conclusions and caveats: TRBV28, TRBJ1-2 and TRBJ2-5 were segments that persistent disease favored. Persistent cases of Graves' showed reduced TCR diversity relative to newly diagnosed patients.

In addition, the sample was reused for a study of T cells in Graves' hyperthyroidism and ophthalmopathy. That study adds: A patient was excluded if there was uncontrolled infection, other autoimmune disease, pregnancy or lactation.

Material: peripheral blood mononuclear cells (PBMCs), obtained at new diagnosis, from a patient treated with antithyroid drugs. The receptor was isolated from a man aged 18 to 35 with Graves disease. The genes are TRBV28 and TRBJ1-2; tentatively, D is TRBD1 (5 bases). DNA for the CDR3: TGTGCCAGCAGTTTCAGTAGGGGCGGCTACACCTTC. Protein: CASSFSRGGYTF.